This T cell receptor beta chain was captured by sequencing in a study of cytomegalovirus exposure and HLA in healthy donors. In the study overall: The Caucasian-associated ancestry cluster contained approximately 81% of the roughly 390 genotyped donors.

Primers for the PCR totalled 60 Vbeta and 13 Jbeta. The data were produced by immunoSEQ multiplex PCR, yet TCRdb's version contains in-frame clones alone and is incomplete. The profile covers about 130,000 clones, with approximately 80% appearing a single time and under 1.5% taken by the ten largest. Germline loops: CDR1 SNHLY, CDR2 FYNNEI. This CDR3 is built from 12 residues. J was trimmed by 5 bases and V by 8 bases; bases with no gene match: 4. The receptor was derived from a man aged 50 or older in good health and CMV-seronegative. Source material: PBMCs. This sequence joins TRBV2 and TRBJ2-5, with TRBD1 identical over 8 bases. The CDR3 DNA is TGTGCCAGCCAGGGGGCCGGGGAGACCCAGTACTTC. It codes for CASQGAGETQYF.